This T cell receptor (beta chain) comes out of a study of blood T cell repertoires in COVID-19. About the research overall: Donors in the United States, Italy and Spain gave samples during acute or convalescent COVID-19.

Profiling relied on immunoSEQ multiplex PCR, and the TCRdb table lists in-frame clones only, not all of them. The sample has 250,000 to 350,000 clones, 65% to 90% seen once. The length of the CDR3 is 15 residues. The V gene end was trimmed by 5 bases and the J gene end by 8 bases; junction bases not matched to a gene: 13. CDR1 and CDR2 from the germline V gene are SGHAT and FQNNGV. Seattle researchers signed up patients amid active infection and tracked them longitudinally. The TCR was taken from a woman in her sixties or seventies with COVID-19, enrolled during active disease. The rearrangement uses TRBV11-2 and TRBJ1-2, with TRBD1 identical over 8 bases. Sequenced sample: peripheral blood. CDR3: CASSLIAGTGEGYTF. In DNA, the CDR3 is TGTGCCAGCAGCCTCATAGCCGGGACAGGAGAGGGCTACACCTTC. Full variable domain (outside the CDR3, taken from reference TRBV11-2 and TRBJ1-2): EAGVAQSPRYKIIEKRQSVAFWCNPISGHATLYWYQQILGQGPKLLIQFQNNGVVDDSQLPKDRFSAERLKGVDSTLKIQPAKLEDSAVYLCASSLIAGTGEGYTFGSGTRLTVV.